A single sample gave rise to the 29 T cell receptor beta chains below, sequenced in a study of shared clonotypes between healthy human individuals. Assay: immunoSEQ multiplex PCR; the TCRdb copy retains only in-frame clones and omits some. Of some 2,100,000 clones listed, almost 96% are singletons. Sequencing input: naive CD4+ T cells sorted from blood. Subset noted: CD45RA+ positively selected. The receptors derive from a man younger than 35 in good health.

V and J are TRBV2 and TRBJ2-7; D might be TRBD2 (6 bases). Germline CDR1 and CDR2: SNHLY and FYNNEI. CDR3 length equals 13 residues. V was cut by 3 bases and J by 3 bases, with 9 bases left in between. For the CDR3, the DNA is TGTGCCAGCAGTGACCGACTAGTCTACGAGCAGTACTTC. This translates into CASSDRLVYEQYF.

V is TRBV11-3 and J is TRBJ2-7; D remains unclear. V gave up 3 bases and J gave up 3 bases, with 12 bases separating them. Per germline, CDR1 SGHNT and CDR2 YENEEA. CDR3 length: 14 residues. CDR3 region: CASSLGTMGYEQYF. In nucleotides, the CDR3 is TGTGCCAGCAGCTTGGGCACCATGGGCTACGAGCAGTACTTC.

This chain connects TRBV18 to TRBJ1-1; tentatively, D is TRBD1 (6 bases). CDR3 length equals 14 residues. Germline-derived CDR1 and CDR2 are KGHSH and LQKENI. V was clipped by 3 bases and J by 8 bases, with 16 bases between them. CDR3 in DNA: TGTGCCAGCTCACCGACCGAAACAGGGTCCGAAGCTTTCTTT. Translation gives CASSPTETGSEAFF.

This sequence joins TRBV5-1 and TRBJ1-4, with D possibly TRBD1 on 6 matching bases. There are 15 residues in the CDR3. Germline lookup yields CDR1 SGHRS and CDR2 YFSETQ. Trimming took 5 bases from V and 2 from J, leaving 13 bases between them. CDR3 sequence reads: CASSRTADTNEKLFF. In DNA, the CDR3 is TGCGCCAGCAGTCGGACAGCCGACACTAATGAAAAACTGTTTTTT.

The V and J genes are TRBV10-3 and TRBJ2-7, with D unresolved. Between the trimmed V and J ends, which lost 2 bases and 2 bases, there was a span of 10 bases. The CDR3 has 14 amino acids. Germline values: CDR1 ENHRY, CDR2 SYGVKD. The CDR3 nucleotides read TGTGCCATCAGTGAGGGGCCCCCGGCCTACGAGCAGTACTTC. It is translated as CAISEGPPAYEQYF.

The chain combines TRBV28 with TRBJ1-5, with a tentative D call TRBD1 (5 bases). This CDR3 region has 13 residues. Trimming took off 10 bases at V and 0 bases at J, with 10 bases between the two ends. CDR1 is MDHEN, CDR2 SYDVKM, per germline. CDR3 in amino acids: CATKGPSNQPQHF. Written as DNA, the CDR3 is TGTGCCACCAAGGGGCCTAGCAATCAGCCCCAGCATTTT.

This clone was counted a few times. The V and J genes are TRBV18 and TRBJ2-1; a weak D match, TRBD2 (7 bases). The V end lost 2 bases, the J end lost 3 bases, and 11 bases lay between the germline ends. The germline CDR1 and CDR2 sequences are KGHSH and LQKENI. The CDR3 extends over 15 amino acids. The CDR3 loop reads CASSPAGASYNEQFF. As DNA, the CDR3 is TGTGCCAGCTCACCAGCGGGGGCCAGCTACAATGAGCAGTTCTTC.

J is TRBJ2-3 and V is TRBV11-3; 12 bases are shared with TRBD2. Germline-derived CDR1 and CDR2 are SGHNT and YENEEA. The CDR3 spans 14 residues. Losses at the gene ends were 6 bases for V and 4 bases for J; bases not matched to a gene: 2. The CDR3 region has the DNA TGTGCCAGCAGTCTAGCGGGGGGGCCAGATACGCAGTATTTT. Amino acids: CASSLAGGPDTQYF.

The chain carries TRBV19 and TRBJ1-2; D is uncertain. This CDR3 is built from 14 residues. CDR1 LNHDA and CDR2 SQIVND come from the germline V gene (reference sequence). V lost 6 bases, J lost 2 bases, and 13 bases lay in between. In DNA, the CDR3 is TGTGCCAGTAGGACCTTCGAAGGCAACTATGGCTACACCTTC. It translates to CASRTFEGNYGYTF. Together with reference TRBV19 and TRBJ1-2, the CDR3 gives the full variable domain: DGGITQSPKYLFRKEGQNVTLSCEQNLNHDAMYWYRQDPGQGLRLIYYSQIVNDFQKGDIAEGYSVSREKKESFPLTVTSAQKNPTAFYLCASRTFEGNYGYTFGSGTRLTVV.

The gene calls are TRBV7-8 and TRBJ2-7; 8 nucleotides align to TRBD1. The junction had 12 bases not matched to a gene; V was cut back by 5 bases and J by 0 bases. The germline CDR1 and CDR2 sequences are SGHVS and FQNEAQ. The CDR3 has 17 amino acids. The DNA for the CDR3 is TGTGCCAGCAGCCCCCTTGGGGGACAGGTTAGCTCCTACGAGCAGTACTTC. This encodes CASSPLGGQVSSYEQYF.

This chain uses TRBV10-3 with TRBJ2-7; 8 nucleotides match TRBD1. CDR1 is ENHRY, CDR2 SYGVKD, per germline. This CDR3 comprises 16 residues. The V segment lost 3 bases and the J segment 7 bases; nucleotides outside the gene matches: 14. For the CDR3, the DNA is TGTGCCATCAGTGATAATCCAGGACAGGGACCGAGAGAGCAGTACTTC. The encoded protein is CAISDNPGQGPREQYF.

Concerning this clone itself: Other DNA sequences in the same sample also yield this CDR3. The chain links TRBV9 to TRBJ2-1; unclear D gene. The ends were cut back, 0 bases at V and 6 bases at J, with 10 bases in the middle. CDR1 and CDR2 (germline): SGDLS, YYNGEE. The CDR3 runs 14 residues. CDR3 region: CASSVGGRGNEQFF. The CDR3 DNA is TGTGCCAGCAGCGTAGGCGGCCGAGGCAATGAGCAGTTCTTC.

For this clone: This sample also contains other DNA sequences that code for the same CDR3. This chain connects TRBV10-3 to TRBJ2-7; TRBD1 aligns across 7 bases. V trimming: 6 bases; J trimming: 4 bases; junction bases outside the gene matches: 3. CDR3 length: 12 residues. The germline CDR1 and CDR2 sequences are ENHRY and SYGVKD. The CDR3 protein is CAISGTVYEQYF. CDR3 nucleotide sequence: TGTGCCATCAGCGGGACAGTTTACGAGCAGTACTTC.

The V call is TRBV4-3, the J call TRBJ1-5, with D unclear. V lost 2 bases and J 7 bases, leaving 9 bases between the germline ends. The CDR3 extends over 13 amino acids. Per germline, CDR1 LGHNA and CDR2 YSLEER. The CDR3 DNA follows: TGCGCCAGCAGCCAAAGTCGGGGACAGCCCCAGCATTTT. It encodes CASSQSRGQPQHF.

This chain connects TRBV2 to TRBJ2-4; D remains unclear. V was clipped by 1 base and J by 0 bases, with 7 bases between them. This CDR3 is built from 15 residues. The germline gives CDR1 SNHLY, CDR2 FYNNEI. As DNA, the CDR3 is TGTGCCAGCAGTGAAGAGAGGTCAGCCAAAAACATTCAGTACTTC. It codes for CASSEERSAKNIQYF.

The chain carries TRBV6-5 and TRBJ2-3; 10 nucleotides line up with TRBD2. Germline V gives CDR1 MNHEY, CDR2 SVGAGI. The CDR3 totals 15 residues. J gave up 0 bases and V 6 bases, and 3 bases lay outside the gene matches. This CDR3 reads CASSQTSGSTDTQYF. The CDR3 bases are TGTGCCAGCAGCCAGACTAGCGGGAGCACAGATACGCAGTATTTT.

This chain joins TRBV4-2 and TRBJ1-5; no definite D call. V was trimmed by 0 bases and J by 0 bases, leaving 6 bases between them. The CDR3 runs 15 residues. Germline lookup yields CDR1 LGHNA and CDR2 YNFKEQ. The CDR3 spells CASSQELVSNQPQHF. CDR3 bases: TGTGCCAGCAGCCAAGAACTCGTTAGCAATCAGCCCCAGCATTTT.

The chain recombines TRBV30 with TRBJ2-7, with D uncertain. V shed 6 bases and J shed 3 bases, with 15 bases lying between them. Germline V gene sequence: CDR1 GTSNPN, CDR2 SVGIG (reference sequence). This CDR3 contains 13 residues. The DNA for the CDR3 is TGTGCCTGCGGAGCTGAAGTTTACTACGAGCAGTACTTC. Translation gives CACGAEVYYEQYF.

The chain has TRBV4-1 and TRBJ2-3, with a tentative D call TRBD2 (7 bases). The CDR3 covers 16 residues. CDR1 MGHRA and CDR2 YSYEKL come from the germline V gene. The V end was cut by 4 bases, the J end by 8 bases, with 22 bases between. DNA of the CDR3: TGCGCCAGCAGCCGAGAGGGGGGGCGAACGCCCAGTACGCAGTATTTT. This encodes CASSREGGRTPSTQYF.

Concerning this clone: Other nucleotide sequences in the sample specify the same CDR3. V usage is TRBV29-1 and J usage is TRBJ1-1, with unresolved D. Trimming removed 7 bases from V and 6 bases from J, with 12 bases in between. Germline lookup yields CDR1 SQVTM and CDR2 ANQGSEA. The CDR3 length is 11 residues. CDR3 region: CSADRGSEAFF. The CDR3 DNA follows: TGCAGCGCCGATCGGGGTTCTGAAGCTTTCTTT.

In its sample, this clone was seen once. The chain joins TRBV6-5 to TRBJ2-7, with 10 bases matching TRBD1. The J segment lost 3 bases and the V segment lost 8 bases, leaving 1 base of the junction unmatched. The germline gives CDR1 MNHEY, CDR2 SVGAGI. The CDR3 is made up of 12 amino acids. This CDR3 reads CASGDRGYEQYF. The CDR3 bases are TGTGCCAGCGGGGACAGGGGCTACGAGCAGTACTTC.

This chain's CDR3 is CASSSFLGVGSTEAFF. The CDR3 region has the DNA TGTGCCAGCAGCTCCTTTCTGGGGGTGGGTTCCACTGAAGCTTTCTTT. The chain is built from TRBV25-1 and TRBJ1-1; weak D call: TRBD1 (5 bases). Deletions cut 6 bases from V and 4 bases from J, with 21 bases between. Germline V lookup: CDR1 MGHDK, CDR2 SYGVNS. The CDR3 sequence is 16 residues long. The full variable domain, with the rest looked up from reference TRBV25-1 and TRBJ1-1, is EADIYQTPRYLVIGTGKKITLECSQTMGHDKMYWYQQDPGMELHLIHYSYGVNSTEKGDLSSESTVSRIRTEHFPLTLESARPSHTSQYLCASSSFLGVGSTEAFFGQGTRLTVV.

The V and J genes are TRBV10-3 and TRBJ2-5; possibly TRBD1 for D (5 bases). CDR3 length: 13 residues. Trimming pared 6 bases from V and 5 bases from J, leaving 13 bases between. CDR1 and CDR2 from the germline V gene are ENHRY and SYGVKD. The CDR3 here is CAISSGYGETQYF. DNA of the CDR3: TGTGCCATCAGCTCAGGGTACGGGGAGACCCAGTACTTC.

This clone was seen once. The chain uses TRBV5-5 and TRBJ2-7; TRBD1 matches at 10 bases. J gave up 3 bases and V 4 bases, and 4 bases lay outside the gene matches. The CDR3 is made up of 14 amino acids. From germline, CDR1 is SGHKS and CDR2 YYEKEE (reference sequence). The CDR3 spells CASSGDRGRYEQYF. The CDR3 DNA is TGTGCCAGCAGCGGGGACAGGGGCCGCTACGAGCAGTACTTC.

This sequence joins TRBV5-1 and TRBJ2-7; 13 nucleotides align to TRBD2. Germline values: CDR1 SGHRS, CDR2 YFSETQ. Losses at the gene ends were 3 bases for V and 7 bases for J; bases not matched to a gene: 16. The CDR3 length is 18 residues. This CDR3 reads CASSSRRTSGGPMGEQYF. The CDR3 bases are TGCGCCAGCAGCTCAAGGCGGACTAGCGGGGGACCCATGGGGGAGCAGTACTTC.

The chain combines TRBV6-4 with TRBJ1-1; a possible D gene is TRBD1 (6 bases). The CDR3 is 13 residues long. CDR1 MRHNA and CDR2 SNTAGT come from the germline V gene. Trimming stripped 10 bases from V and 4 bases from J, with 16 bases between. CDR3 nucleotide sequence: TGTGCCACCTCGTGGGGGCCGGGCACTGAAGCTTTCTTT. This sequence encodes CATSWGPGTEAFF.

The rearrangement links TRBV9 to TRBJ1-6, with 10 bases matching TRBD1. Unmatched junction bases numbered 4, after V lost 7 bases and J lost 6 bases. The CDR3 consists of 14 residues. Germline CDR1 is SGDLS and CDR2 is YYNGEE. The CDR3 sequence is CASAGQGGNSPLHF. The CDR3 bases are TGTGCCAGCGCCGGACAGGGGGGTAATTCACCCCTCCACTTT.

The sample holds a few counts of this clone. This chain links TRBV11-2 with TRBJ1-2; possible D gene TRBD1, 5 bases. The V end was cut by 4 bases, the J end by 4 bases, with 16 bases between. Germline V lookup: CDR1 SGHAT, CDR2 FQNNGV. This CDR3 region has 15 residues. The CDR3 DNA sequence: TGTGCCAGCAGCTCTACTTTGGACACCTCCTATGGCTACACCTTC. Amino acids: CASSSTLDTSYGYTF.

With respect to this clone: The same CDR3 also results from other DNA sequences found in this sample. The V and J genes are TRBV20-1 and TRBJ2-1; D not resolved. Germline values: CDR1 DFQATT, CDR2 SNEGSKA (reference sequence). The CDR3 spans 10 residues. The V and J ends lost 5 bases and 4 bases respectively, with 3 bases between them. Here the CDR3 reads CSAFYNEQFF. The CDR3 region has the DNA TGCAGTGCTTTTTACAATGAGCAGTTCTTC.